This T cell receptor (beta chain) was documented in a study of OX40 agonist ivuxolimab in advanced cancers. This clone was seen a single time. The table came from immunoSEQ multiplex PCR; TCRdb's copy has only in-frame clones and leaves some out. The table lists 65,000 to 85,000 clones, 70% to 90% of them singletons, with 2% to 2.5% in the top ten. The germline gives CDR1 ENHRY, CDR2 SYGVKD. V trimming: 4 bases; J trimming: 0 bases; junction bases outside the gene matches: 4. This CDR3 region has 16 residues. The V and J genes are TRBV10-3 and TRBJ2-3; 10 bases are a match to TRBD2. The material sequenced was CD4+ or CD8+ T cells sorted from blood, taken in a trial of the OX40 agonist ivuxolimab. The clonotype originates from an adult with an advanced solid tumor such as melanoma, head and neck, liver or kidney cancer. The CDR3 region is CAISGTSGPSTDTQYF. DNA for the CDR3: TGTGCCATCAGTGGGACTAGCGGTCCTAGCACAGATACGCAGTATTTT.